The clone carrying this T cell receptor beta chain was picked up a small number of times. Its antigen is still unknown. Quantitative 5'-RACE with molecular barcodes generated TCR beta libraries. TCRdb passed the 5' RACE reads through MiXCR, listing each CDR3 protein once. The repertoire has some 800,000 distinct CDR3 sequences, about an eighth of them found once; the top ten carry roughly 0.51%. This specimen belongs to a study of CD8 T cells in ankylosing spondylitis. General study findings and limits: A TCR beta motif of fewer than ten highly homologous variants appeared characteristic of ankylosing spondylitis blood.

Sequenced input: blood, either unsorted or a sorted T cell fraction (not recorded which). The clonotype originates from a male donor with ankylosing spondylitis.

DNA of the CDR3: TGTGCCAGCGCAGGCCGTCGGGACAGCTACGAGCAGTACTTC. The encoded protein is CASAGRRDSYEQYF. This chain joins TRBV6-1 and TRBJ2-7; 7 bases are shared with TRBD1. Germline CDR1 reads MNHNS; CDR2 reads SASEGT. With V trimmed by 8 bases and J by 3 bases, 10 bases remained unmatched. CDR3 length equals 14 residues.